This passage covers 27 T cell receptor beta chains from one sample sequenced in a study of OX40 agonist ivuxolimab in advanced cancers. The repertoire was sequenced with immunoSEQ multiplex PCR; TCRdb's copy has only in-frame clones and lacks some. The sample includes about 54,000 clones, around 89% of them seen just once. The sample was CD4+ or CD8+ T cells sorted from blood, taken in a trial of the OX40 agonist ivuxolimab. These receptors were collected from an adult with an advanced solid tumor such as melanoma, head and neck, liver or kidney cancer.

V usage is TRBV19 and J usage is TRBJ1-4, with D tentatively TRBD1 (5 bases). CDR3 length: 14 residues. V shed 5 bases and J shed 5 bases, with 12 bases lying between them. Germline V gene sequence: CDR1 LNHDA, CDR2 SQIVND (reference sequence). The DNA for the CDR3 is TGTGCCAGTAGTCATGGGACGGTGAATGAAAAACTGTTTTTT. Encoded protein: CASSHGTVNEKLFF.

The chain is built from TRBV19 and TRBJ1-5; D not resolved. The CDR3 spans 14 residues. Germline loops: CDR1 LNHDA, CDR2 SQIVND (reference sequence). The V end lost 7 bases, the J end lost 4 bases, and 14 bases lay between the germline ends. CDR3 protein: CASTAGVGNQPQHF. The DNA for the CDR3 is TGTGCCAGTACTGCGGGTGTAGGGAATCAGCCCCAGCATTTT.

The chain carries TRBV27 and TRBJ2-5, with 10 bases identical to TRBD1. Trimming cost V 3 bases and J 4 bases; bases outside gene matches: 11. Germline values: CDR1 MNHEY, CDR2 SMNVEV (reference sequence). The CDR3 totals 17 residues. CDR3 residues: CASSFSPGTGDRETQYF. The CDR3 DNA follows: TGTGCCAGCAGTTTTTCCCCCGGGACAGGGGATCGAGAGACCCAGTACTTC.

CDR3 DNA sequence: TGCGCCAGCTCTAGACAGGGAGGCGACAATGAGCAGTTCTTC. It specifies CASSRQGGDNEQFF. The chain links TRBV5-1 to TRBJ2-1; a weak D match, TRBD1 (7 bases). This CDR3 has 14 residues. V lost 7 bases and J 5 bases, leaving 16 bases between the germline ends. The germline V gene has CDR1 SGHRS and CDR2 YFSETQ.

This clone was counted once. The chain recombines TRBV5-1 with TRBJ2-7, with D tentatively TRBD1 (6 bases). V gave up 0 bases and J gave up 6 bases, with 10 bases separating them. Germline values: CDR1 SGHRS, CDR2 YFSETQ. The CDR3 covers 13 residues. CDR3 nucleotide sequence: TGCGCCAGCAGCTTGGACAGGGTGGGCGAGCAGTACTTC. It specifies CASSLDRVGEQYF.

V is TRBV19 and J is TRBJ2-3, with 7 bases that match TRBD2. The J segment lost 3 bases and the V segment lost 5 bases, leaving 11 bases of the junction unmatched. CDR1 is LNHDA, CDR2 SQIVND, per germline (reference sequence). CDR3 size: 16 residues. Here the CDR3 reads CASSVLAAEGTDTQYF. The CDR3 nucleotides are TGTGCCAGTAGTGTCCTAGCGGCAGAGGGTACAGATACGCAGTATTTT. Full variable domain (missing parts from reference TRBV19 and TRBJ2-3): DGGITQSPKYLFRKEGQNVTLSCEQNLNHDAMYWYRQDPGQGLRLIYYSQIVNDFQKGDIAEGYSVSREKKESFPLTVTSAQKNPTAFYLCASSVLAAEGTDTQYFGPGTRLTVL.

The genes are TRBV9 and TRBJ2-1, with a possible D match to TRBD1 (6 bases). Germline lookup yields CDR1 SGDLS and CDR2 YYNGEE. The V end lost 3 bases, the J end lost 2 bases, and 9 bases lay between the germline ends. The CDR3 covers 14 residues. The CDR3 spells CASSDRVTYNEQFF. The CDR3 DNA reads TGTGCCAGCAGCGACAGGGTAACCTACAATGAGCAGTTCTTC.

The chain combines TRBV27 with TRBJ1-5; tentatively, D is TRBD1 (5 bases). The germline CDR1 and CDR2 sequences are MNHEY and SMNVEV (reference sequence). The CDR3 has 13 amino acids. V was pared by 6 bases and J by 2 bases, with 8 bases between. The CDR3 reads CASSREGNQPQHF. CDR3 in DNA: TGTGCCAGCAGCAGGGAAGGCAATCAGCCCCAGCATTTT.

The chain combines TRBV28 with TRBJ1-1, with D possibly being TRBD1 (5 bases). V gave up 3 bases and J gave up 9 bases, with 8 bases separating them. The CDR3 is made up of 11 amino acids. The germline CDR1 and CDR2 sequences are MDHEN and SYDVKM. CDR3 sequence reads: CASSLVGQAFF. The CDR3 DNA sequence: TGTGCCAGCAGTTTGGTGGGACAAGCTTTCTTT.

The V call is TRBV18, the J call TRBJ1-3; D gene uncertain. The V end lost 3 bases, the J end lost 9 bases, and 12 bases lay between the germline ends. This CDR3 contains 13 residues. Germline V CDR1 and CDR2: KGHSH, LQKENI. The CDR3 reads CASSPSFDSTIYF. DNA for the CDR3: TGTGCCAGCTCACCGAGTTTCGATTCCACCATATATTTT. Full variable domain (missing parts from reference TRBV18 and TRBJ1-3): NAGVMQNPRHLVRRRGQEARLRCSPMKGHSHVYWYRQLPEEGLKFMVYLQKENIIDESGMPKERFSAEFPKEGPSILRIQQVVRGDSAAYFCASSPSFDSTIYFGEGSWLTVV.

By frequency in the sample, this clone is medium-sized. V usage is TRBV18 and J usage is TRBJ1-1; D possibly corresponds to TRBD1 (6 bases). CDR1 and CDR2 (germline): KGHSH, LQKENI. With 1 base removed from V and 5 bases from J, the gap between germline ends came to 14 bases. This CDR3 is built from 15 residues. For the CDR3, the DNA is TGTGCCAGCTCACCACGGACAGATGATGGGACTGAAGCTTTCTTT. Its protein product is CASSPRTDDGTEAFF.

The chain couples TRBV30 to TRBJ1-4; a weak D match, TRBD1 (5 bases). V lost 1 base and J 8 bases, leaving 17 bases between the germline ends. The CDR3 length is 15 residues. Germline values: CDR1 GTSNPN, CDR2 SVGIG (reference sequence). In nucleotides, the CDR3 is TGTGCCTGGAGTGAGGGAGGGGTAAGGGGCGAAAAACTGTTTTTT. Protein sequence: CAWSEGGVRGEKLFF.

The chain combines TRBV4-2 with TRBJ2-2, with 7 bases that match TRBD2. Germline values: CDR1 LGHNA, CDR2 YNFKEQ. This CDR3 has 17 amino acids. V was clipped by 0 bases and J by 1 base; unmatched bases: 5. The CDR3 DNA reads TGTGCCAGCAGCCAAGATCTCGGGGGGAAGAACACCGGGGAGCTGTTTTTT. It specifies CASSQDLGGKNTGELFF.

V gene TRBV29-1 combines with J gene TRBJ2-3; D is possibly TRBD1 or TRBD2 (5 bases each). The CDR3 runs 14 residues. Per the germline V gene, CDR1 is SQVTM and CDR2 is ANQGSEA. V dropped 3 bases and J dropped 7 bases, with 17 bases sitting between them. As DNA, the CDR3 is TGCAGCGTTGATGGGGGTTTCGCTCCAAATACGCAGTATTTT. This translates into CSVDGGFAPNTQYF.

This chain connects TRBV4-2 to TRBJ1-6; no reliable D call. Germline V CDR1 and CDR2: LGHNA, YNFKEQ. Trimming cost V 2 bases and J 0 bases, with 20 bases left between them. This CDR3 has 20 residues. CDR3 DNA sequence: TGTGCCAGCAGCCAAAGGGTTTATTTGGAGATGAGCTCCTATAATTCACCCCTCCACTTT. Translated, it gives CASSQRVYLEMSSYNSPLHF.

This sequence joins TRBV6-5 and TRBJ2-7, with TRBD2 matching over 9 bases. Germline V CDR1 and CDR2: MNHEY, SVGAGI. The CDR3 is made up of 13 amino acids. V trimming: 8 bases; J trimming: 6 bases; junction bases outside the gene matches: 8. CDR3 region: CASARGRVAEQYF. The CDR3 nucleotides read TGTGCCAGCGCCCGCGGGAGGGTGGCCGAGCAGTACTTC.

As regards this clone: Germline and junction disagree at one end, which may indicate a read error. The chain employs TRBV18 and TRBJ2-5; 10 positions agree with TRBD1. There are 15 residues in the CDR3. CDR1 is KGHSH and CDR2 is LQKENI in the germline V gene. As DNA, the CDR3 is TGTGTCAGCTCACCACCGGTGACAGGGGGCCAGACCCAGTACTTC. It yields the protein CVSSPPVTGGQTQYF.

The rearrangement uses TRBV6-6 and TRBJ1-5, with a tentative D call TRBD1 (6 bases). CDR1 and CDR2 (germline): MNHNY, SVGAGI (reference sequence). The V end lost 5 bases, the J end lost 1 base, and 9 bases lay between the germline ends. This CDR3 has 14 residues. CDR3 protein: CASSRTASNQPQHF. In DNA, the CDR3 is TGTGCCAGCAGTAGGACAGCGAGCAATCAGCCCCAGCATTTT.

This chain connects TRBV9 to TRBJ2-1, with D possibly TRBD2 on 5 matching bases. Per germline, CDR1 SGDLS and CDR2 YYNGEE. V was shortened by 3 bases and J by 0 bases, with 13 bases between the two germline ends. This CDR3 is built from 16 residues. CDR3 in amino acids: CASSAYSGSSYNEQFF. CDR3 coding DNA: TGTGCCAGCAGCGCTTACAGTGGGAGCTCCTACAATGAGCAGTTCTTC.

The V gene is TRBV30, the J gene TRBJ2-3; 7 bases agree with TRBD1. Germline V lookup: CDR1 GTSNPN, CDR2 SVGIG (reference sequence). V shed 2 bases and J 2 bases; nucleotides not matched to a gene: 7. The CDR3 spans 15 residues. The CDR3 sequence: CAWSFNRGYTDTQYF. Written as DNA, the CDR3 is TGTGCCTGGAGTTTCAACAGGGGATACACAGATACGCAGTATTTT.

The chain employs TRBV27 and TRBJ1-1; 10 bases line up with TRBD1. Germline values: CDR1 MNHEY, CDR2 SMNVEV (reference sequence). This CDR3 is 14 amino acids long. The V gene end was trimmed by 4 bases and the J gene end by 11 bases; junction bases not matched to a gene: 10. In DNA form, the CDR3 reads TGTGCCAGCAGTTCGGGGACAGGGGATGGTTGGGCTTTCTTT. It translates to CASSSGTGDGWAFF.

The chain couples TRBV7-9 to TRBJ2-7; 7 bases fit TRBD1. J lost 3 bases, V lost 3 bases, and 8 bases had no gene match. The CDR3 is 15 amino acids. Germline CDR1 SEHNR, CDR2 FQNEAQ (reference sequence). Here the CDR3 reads CASSFIRQGHYEQYF. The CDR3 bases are TGTGCCAGCAGCTTTATACGACAGGGACACTACGAGCAGTACTTC.

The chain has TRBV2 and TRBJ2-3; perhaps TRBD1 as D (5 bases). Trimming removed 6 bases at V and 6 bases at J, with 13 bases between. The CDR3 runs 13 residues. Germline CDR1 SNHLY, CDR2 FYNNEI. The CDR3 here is CASRNIQADTQYF. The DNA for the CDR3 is TGTGCCAGCAGGAACATACAGGCGGATACGCAGTATTTT.

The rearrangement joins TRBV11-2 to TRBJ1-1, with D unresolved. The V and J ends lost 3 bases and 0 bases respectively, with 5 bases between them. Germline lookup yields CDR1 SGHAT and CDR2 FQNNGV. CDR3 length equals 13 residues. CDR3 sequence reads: CASSFQLNTEAFF. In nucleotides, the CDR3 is TGTGCCAGCAGCTTCCAATTGAACACTGAAGCTTTCTTT.

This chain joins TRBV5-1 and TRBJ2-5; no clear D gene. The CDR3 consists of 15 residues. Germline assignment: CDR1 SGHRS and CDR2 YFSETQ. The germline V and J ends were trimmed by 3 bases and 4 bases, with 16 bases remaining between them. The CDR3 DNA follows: TGCGCCAGCAGCTCCTCGGGCTCGCCTCCAGAGACCCAGTACTTC. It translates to CASSSSGSPPETQYF. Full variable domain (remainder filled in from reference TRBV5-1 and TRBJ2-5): KAGVTQTPRYLIKTRGQQVTLSCSPISGHRSVSWYQQTPGQGLQFLFEYFSETQRNKGNFPGRFSGRQFSNSRSEMNVSTLELGDSALYLCASSSSGSPPETQYFGPGTRLLVL.

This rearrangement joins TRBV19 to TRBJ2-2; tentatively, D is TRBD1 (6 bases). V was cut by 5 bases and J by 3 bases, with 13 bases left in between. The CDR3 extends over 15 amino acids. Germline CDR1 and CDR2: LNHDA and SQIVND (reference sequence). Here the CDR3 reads CASSLEAGDTGELFF. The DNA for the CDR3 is TGTGCCAGTAGTCTCGAAGCAGGGGACACCGGGGAGCTGTTTTTT.

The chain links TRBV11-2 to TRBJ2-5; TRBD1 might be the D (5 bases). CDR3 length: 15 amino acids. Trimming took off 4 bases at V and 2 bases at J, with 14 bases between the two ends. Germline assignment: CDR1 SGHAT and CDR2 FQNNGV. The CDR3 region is CASSSGQGRQETQYF. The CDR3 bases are TGTGCCAGCAGCTCAGGGCAAGGGCGGCAAGAGACCCAGTACTTC.